A single sample is the source of the 20 T cell receptor beta chains below, sequenced in a study of blood T cell repertoires in COVID-19. Clones were read by immunoSEQ multiplex PCR, and TCRdb kept only the in-frame ones, dropping some. The table includes 130,000 to 150,000 clones, approximately 89% detected once. Sequencing was done on a sample of peripheral blood. All receptors derive from a human donor in a cohort sampled during active COVID-19.

The chain uses TRBV5-4 and TRBJ1-1; a weak D match, TRBD1 (5 bases). The CDR3 spans 13 residues. Trimming stripped 8 bases from V and 1 base from J, with 12 bases between. CDR1 and CDR2 (germline): SGHNT, YYREEE (reference sequence). CDR3 DNA: TGTGCCAGTAAATACGGGGGGAACACTGAAGCTTTCTTT. The encoded protein is CASKYGGNTEAFF.

The chain carries TRBV29-1 and TRBJ1-1, with a possible D match to TRBD1 (6 bases). Germline V gene sequence: CDR1 SQVTM, CDR2 ANQGSEA. Between the trimmed V and J ends, which lost 6 bases and 4 bases, there was a span of 12 bases. The CDR3 is 12 residues long. This CDR3 is CSVGHGPTEAFF. The CDR3 DNA sequence: TGCAGCGTGGGACACGGGCCCACTGAAGCTTTCTTT.

The chain has TRBV19 and TRBJ2-7; 9 bases map to TRBD1. Germline V gene sequence: CDR1 LNHDA, CDR2 SQIVND (reference sequence). Trimming at V came to 8 bases and at J to 4 bases, leaving 6 bases not matched to a gene. The CDR3 runs 13 residues. For the CDR3, the DNA is TGTGCCAGTGCACGGGACAGGGATTACGAGCAGTACTTC. Protein product: CASARDRDYEQYF.

The chain joins TRBV25-1 to TRBJ2-7; TRBD2 matches 7 bases. Germline-derived CDR1 and CDR2 are MGHDK and SYGVNS. The CDR3 contains 15 residues. The ends lost 0 bases at V and 5 bases at J; junction bases unmatched: 7. The CDR3 here is CASSEYIRGVDEQYF. CDR3 DNA sequence: TGTGCCAGCAGTGAATATATTCGGGGGGTCGACGAGCAGTACTTC.

The chain uses TRBV6-2 or TRBV6-3 and TRBJ1-2, with TRBD1 matching over 8 bases. The CDR3 has 16 amino acids. V gave up 5 bases and J gave up 0 bases; unmatched junction bases: 8. The germline gives CDR1 MNHEY, CDR2 SVGEGT. CDR3 DNA: TGTGCCAGCAGTCACGGGGGACAGGTTGCTAACTATGGCTACACCTTC. This translates into CASSHGGQVANYGYTF.

J is TRBJ2-5 and V is TRBV5-1; 10 bases line up with TRBD1. V dropped 4 bases and J dropped 6; count of bases not matched to a gene: 9. CDR3 size: 15 residues. From germline, CDR1 is SGHRS and CDR2 YFSETQ. The CDR3 region is CASSATGTGVQTQYF. For the CDR3, the DNA is TGCGCCAGCAGCGCGACCGGGACAGGGGTGCAGACCCAGTACTTC.

This clone was observed a single time. Other DNA sequences of this sample code for an identical CDR3. The rearrangement uses TRBV5-1 and TRBJ1-1; 9 bases agree with TRBD1. Trimming removed 0 bases from V and 8 bases from J; junction bases left unmatched: 2. The CDR3 length is 13 residues. Germline lookup yields CDR1 SGHRS and CDR2 YFSETQ. The CDR3 protein is CASSLAGQGEAFF. CDR3 coding DNA: TGCGCCAGCAGCTTGGCGGGACAGGGCGAAGCTTTCTTT.

The rearrangement links TRBV10-1 to TRBJ2-1; D ambiguous. The CDR3 contains 13 residues. Germline values: CDR1 WNHNN, CDR2 SYGVQD (reference sequence). Trimming took off 4 bases at V and 8 bases at J, with 12 bases between the two ends. The CDR3 sequence: CASSVARFHEQFF. The CDR3 bases are TGCGCCAGCAGTGTTGCTAGATTCCATGAGCAGTTCTTC.

The chain links TRBV28 to TRBJ2-7, with D hard to call. The CDR3 spans 13 residues. Per the germline V gene, CDR1 is MDHEN and CDR2 is SYDVKM. With 4 bases removed from V and 5 bases from J, the gap between germline ends came to 12 bases. CDR3 sequence (DNA): TGTGCCAGCAGTTCAGCGCCACGCCACGAGCAGTACTTC. It yields the protein CASSSAPRHEQYF.

This chain links TRBV19 with TRBJ1-6; 7 nucleotides agree with TRBD1. The CDR3 consists of 16 residues. Trimming removed 6 bases from V and 0 bases from J; junction bases left unmatched: 5. Germline V gene data show CDR1 as LNHDA and CDR2 as SQIVND (reference sequence). The CDR3 protein is CASSRTGSSYNSPLHF. The CDR3 DNA sequence: TGTGCCAGTAGCCGGACAGGTAGCTCCTATAATTCACCCCTCCACTTT.

The gene calls are TRBV6-6 and TRBJ1-2; D is unresolved. This CDR3 is 11 amino acids long. CDR1 is MNHNY, CDR2 SVGAGI, per germline (reference sequence). V was clipped by 6 bases and J by 10 bases, with 12 bases between them. The CDR3 nucleotides are TGTGCCAGCAGGAGCGGACTGGCCTACACCTTC. Residues: CASRSGLAYTF.

This sequence joins TRBV6-5 and TRBJ1-1; a weak D match, TRBD1 (6 bases). The CDR3 extends over 14 amino acids. V was cut by 7 bases and J by 7 bases, with 19 bases left in between. CDR1 and CDR2 (germline): MNHEY, SVGAGI. CDR3 sequence reads: CASINKGGDGEAFF. In nucleotides, the CDR3 is TGTGCCAGCATTAATAAGGGGGGGGATGGTGAAGCTTTCTTT.

CDR3 sequence: CASRTGGVNYGYTF. The CDR3 DNA is TGTGCCAGCAGAACAGGGGGCGTTAACTATGGCTACACCTTC. This sequence joins TRBV7-2 and TRBJ1-2; 9 positions match TRBD1. Trimming at V came to 6 bases and at J to 1 base, leaving 3 bases not matched to a gene. The germline V gene has CDR1 SGHTA and CDR2 FQGNSA. The CDR3 has 14 amino acids.

The chain links TRBV6-5 to TRBJ1-2; possible D gene TRBD1, 6 bases. V was trimmed by 6 bases and J by 2 bases, leaving 10 bases between them. This CDR3 spans 13 amino acids. Germline V gene data show CDR1 as MNHEY and CDR2 as SVGAGI. This CDR3 reads CASSSGQNYGYTF. CDR3 bases: TGTGCCAGCAGCTCCGGACAGAACTATGGCTACACCTTC.

The gene calls are TRBV9 and TRBJ1-6; tentatively, D is TRBD1 (5 bases). The ends were cut back, 1 base at V and 10 bases at J, with 15 bases in the middle. The germline V gene encodes CDR1 SGDLS and CDR2 YYNGEE. The CDR3 is made up of 15 amino acids. This CDR3 reads CASSVSLGVGSPLHF. CDR3 nucleotide sequence: TGTGCCAGCAGCGTAAGTCTAGGGGTAGGATCACCCCTCCACTTT.

The V gene is TRBV5-1, the J gene TRBJ2-3; 9 nucleotides align to TRBD1. J lost 3 bases, V lost 5 bases, and 7 bases had no gene match. CDR3 length equals 15 residues. Germline V gene sequence: CDR1 SGHRS, CDR2 YFSETQ. For the CDR3, the DNA is TGCGCCAGCAGTGGGGGACAGGGTCAAACAGATACGCAGTATTTT. This translates into CASSGGQGQTDTQYF.

This chain links TRBV5-1 with TRBJ1-5, with D unclear. CDR3 length: 14 amino acids. The germline V and J ends were trimmed by 3 bases and 7 bases, with 14 bases remaining between them. Germline V gene data show CDR1 as SGHRS and CDR2 as YFSETQ. The CDR3 coding sequence is TGCGCCAGCAGCTACGACCACGGAGACCAGCCCCAGCATTTT. This codes for CASSYDHGDQPQHF.

A remark on this clone: Other DNA sequences in the sample encode the same CDR3. This chain links TRBV3-1 (or the pseudogene TRBV3-2) with TRBJ2-1; D gene uncertain. The CDR3 consists of 13 residues. The V end lost 0 bases, the J end lost 4 bases, and 4 bases lay between the germline ends. Per the germline V gene, CDR1 is LGHDT and CDR2 is YNNKEL (reference sequence). The CDR3 coding sequence is TGTGCCAGCAGCCAAGACAGATACAATGAGCAGTTCTTC. Translation: CASSQDRYNEQFF.

The rearrangement joins TRBV9 to TRBJ1-6, with D possibly matching TRBD1 (6 bases). Trimming left V 0 bases short and J 7 bases short, with 14 bases between. The length of the CDR3 is 16 residues. Germline V CDR1 and CDR2: SGDLS, YYNGEE. The CDR3 protein is CASSVAPGTTNSPLHF. The CDR3 DNA reads TGTGCCAGCAGCGTAGCACCCGGGACAACAAATTCACCCCTCCACTTT.

The chain links TRBV2 to TRBJ1-2, with D unresolved. The ends were cut back, 6 bases at V and 1 base at J, with 6 bases in the middle. The CDR3 runs 12 residues. Per germline, CDR1 SNHLY and CDR2 FYNNEI. CDR3 sequence (DNA): TGTGCCAGCAGGGGAGTTAACTATGGCTACACCTTC. Amino acids: CASRGVNYGYTF. Complete variable domain (other parts from reference TRBV2 and TRBJ1-2): EPEVTQTPSHQVTQMGQEVILRCVPISNHLYFYWYRQILGQKVEFLVSFYNNEISEKSEIFDDQFSVERPDGSNFTLKIRSTKLEDSAMYFCASRGVNYGYTFGSGTRLTVV.